The source of this T cell receptor beta chain is a study of human T cells and chemical hapten exposure. Study context: Cases of alopecia areata, totalis or universalis occurred in a predominantly female patient group. Study findings and constraints: Because they had alopecia, donors may respond immunologically unlike healthy people.

TCRdb recomputed calls from the RACE reads with MiXCR, one row per CDR3 protein. The table records 150,000 to 200,000 distinct CDR3 sequences, approximately 31% of them present only once. V trimming: 0 bases; J trimming: 7 bases; junction bases outside the gene matches: 9. Germline values: CDR1 SGDLS, CDR2 YYNGEE. This CDR3 is 15 amino acids long. Time point given: pre-sensitization, week 0. Treatment indicated: therapeutic diphenylcyclopropenone sensitization with weekly scalp DPC. A remark on this clonotype: Its antigen remains unidentified.

The genes are TRBV9 and TRBJ2-7; 8 nucleotides line up with TRBD2. The sequence was collected from a woman aged 25-40 years with alopecia areata. Some clones in this sample may be carry-over from other donors' samples. Specimen: whole blood, collected in connection with sensitization to the hapten diphenylcyclopropenone (DPC). This CDR3 is CASSVDPGGNGEQYF. The CDR3, as DNA: TGTGCCAGCAGCGTAGATCCGGGAGGGAACGGGGAGCAGTACTTC.